This entry features one TCR beta chain sequence. What it binds is unknown. This CDR3 has 13 residues. Time point: cycle 4 day 1 (C4D1), after five to seven weeks of nivolumab. All patients experienced relapse after autologous stem cell transplantation, and brentuximab vedotin exposure was variable. TCRdb's copy holds only in-frame clones and misses some; the assay was immunoSEQ multiplex PCR. The table lists around 50,000 clones, about 75% of them singletons. This record belongs to a study of PD-1 blockade in classical Hodgkin lymphoma. The overall study: Patients in the cohort were put on intravenous nivolumab, 3 mg/kg every 2 weeks.

General observations from the study: Baseline diversity was lower in partial responders and progressors than complete responders. Compared with baseline, CD4+ but not CD8+ TCR diversity had risen significantly by C4D1. Nivolumab initiated under 1 year post-ASCT led to patient exclusion.

The sequence was collected from a human donor with classical Hodgkin lymphoma. The sequences come from peripheral blood mononuclear cells (PBMCs), collected before the fourth cycle of nivolumab. The gene calls are TRBV12-1 and TRBJ2-7; the D call TRBD2 from the table was never checked on the DNA. TRBV12-1 is labeled a pseudogene. The chain's CDR3 is CASSASGSYEQYF. In DNA, the CDR3 is TGTGCCAGCAGCGCGAGCGGGAGCTACGAGCAGTACTTC.